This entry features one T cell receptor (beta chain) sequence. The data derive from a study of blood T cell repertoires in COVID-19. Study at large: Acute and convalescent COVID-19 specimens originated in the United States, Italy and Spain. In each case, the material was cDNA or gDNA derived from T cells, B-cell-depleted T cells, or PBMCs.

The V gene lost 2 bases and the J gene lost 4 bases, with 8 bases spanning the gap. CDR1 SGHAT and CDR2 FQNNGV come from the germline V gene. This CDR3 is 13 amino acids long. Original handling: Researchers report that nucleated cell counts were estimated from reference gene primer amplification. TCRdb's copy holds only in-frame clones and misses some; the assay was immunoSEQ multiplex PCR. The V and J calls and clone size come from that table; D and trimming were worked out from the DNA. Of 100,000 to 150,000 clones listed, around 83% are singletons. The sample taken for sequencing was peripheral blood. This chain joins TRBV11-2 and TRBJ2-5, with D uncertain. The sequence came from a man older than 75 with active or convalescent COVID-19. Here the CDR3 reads CASSLSARETQYF. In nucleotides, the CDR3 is TGTGCCAGCAGCTTATCGGCTAGAGAGACCCAGTACTTC. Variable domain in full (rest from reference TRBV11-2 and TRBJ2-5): EAGVAQSPRYKIIEKRQSVAFWCNPISGHATLYWYQQILGQGPKLLIQFQNNGVVDDSQLPKDRFSAERLKGVDSTLKIQPAKLEDSAVYLCASSLSARETQYFGPGTRLLVL.